These 9 T cell receptor beta chains originate from one sample sequenced in a study of blood T cell repertoires in COVID-19. The table came from immunoSEQ multiplex PCR; TCRdb's copy has only in-frame clones and leaves some out. The sample yields tens of thousands of clones, 87% seen once. Specimen: peripheral blood. The receptors stem from a human donor with active COVID-19. The donor label of this sample is uncertain.

The chain joins TRBV5-1 to TRBJ2-7, with 7 bases that match TRBD2. CDR1 and CDR2 (germline): SGHRS, YFSETQ. The J segment lost 2 bases and the V segment lost 4 bases, leaving 3 bases of the junction unmatched. The CDR3 has 13 residues. As DNA, the CDR3 is TGCGCCAGCAGCCCTGGGACTACCTACGAGCAGTACTTC. Encoded protein: CASSPGTTYEQYF.

The chain uses TRBV18 and TRBJ2-3; TRBD2 aligns across 11 bases. This CDR3 contains 15 residues. The trim removed 5 bases at V and 6 bases at J, leaving 7 bases unmatched. Germline CDR1 is KGHSH and CDR2 is LQKENI. The CDR3 is CASSGGTSGYDTQYF. The CDR3 DNA reads as TGTGCCAGCTCAGGCGGGACTAGCGGTTATGATACGCAGTATTTT.

The J gene is TRBJ2-1, the V gene TRBV9; no definite D call. V lost 0 bases and J lost 6, with 16 bases in between. The CDR3 spans 16 residues. Looked up from germline, CDR1 is SGDLS and CDR2 is YYNGEE. CDR3 sequence reads: CASSVVVSYSCNEQFF. CDR3 sequence (DNA): TGTGCCAGCAGCGTAGTCGTAAGCTATAGTTGCAATGAGCAGTTCTTC.

This chain uses TRBV2 with TRBJ1-3; D is undetermined. The CDR3 covers 15 residues. Looked up from germline, CDR1 is SNHLY and CDR2 is FYNNEI. Between the trimmed V and J ends, which lost 6 bases and 4 bases, there was a span of 16 bases. DNA for the CDR3: TGTGCCAGCAGCGTTGACGGAGGCCCGGGAAACACCATATATTTT. As protein: CASSVDGGPGNTIYF.

This chain joins TRBV27 and TRBJ2-7; 8 bases line up with TRBD1. V dropped 0 bases and J dropped 6; count of bases not matched to a gene: 7. Germline CDR1 is MNHEY and CDR2 is SMNVEV (reference sequence). The CDR3 has 15 amino acids. DNA of the CDR3: TGTGCCAGCAGTTTATCCGCAGGGGGCGCGTCCGAGCAGTACTTC. Translating it yields CASSLSAGGASEQYF.

V gene TRBV28 combines with J gene TRBJ2-7; 8 positions agree with TRBD1. Germline values: CDR1 MDHEN, CDR2 SYDVKM. Trimming cost V 5 bases and J 3 bases; bases outside gene matches: 6. The CDR3 extends over 14 amino acids. CDR3 loop: CASSADRVLYEQYF. In DNA form, the CDR3 reads TGTGCCAGCAGTGCGGACAGGGTTCTCTACGAGCAGTACTTC.

The chain joins TRBV9 to TRBJ2-1; D call uncertain. The CDR3 loop spans 14 amino acids. The V end was cut by 6 bases, the J end by 8 bases, with 18 bases between. Germline loops: CDR1 SGDLS, CDR2 YYNGEE. The CDR3 loop is CASTPSNSFYEQFF. The CDR3 region has the DNA TGTGCCAGCACCCCAAGTAATAGCTTCTATGAGCAGTTCTTC.

A few counts support this clone. The rearrangement links TRBV11-3 to TRBJ1-2; maybe TRBD1 (6 bases). Germline V gene data show CDR1 as SGHNT and CDR2 as YENEEA. This CDR3 has 14 amino acids. Trimming removed 1 base at V and 4 bases at J, with 10 bases between. In nucleotides, the CDR3 is TGTGCCAGCAGCTTAGGTCGGGACACCTATGGCTACACCTTC. Translation gives CASSLGRDTYGYTF.

This chain uses TRBV9 with TRBJ1-1; D may be TRBD1 (5 bases). The CDR3 has 15 residues. Germline CDR1 and CDR2: SGDLS and YYNGEE. The ends were cut back, 0 bases at V and 5 bases at J, with 14 bases in the middle. As DNA, the CDR3 is TGTGCCAGCAGCGTAGAAGGGGAGGAAGAAACTGAAGCTTTCTTT. It encodes CASSVEGEEETEAFF.